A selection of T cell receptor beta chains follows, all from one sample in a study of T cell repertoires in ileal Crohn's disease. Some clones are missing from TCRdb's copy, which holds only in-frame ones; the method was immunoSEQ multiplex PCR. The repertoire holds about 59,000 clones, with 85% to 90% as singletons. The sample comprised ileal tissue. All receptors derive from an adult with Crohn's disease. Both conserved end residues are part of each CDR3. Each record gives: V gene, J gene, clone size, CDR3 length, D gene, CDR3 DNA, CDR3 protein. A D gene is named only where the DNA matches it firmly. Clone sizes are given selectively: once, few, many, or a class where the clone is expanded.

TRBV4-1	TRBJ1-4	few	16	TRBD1	TGCGCCAGCAGCCAAGTCCCTGGGACAGGGGCTAAGAAACTGTTTTTT	CASSQVPGTGAKKLFF
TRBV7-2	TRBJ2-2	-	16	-	TGTGCCAGCAGCTTTATTGGAGGTCGGGACACCGGGGAGCTGTTTTTT	CASSFIGGRDTGELFF
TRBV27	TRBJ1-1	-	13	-	TGTGCCAGCAGTTTCGGCAGGGTGGCTGAAGCTTTCTTT	CASSFGRVAEAFF
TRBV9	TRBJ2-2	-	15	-	TGTGCCAGCAGCGTCGGGACACACAACACCGGGGAGCTGTTTTTT	CASSVGTHNTGELFF
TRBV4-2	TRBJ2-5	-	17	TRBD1	TGTGCCAGCAGCCAAGTCGGGACAGGGGAGACTAGGGAGACCCAGTACTTC	CASSQVGTGETRETQYF
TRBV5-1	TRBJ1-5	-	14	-	TGCGCCAGCAGCTTGGAAGGACTAGCAGGCCCCCAGCATTTT	CASSLEGLAGPQHF
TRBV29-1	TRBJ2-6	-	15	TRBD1	TGCAGCGTTACGACAGGGACAGCTGGGGCCAACGTCCTGACTTTC	CSVTTGTAGANVLTF
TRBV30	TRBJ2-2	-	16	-	TGTGCCTGGAGCAGCCCTAGGCGCCAGTACACCGGGGAGCTGTTTTTT	CAWSSPRRQYTGELFF
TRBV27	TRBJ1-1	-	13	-	TGTGCCAGCAACAGGGTCGGGGACACTGAAGCTTTCTTT	CASNRVGDTEAFF
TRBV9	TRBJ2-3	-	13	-	TGTGCCAGCAGCGTAGCTGGCACAGATACGCAGTATTTT	CASSVAGTDTQYF
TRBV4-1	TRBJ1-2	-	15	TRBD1	TGCGCCAGCAGCCCTAACACCGACAGGGTCTATGGCTACACCTTC	CASSPNTDRVYGYTF
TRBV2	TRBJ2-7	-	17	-	TGTGCCAGCAGTGAAGCGAGCAGTGAGTCCACTATCTACGAGCAGTACTTC	CASSEASSESTIYEQYF
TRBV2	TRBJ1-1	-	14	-	TGTGCCAGCAGGGAGGGAAGTCTGGGGACTGAAGCTTTCTTT	CASREGSLGTEAFF
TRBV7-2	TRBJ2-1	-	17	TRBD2	TGTGCCAGCAGCTTAGGTGTGGGGCTAGCGGGATACAATGAGCAGTTCTTC	CASSLGVGLAGYNEQFF
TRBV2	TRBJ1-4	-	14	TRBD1	TGTGCCAGCAGGGCGGACAGGGTTAATGAAAAACTGTTTTTT	CASRADRVNEKLFF
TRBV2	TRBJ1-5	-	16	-	TGTGCCAGCAGGGTCAGTGGGGGGGGTTTAAATCAGCCCCAGCATTTT	CASRVSGGGLNQPQHF
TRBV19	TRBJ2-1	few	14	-	TGTGCCAGTAGTATGGCCGGTACTCAGGGTGAGCAGTTCTTC	CASSMAGTQGEQFF
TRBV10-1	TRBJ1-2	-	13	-	TGCGCCAGCAGTGGACAGCCTAACTATGGCTACACCTTC	CASSGQPNYGYTF
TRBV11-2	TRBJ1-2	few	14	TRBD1	TGTGCCAGCAGCTCAGGACAGGACTCTTATGGCTACACCTTC	CASSSGQDSYGYTF
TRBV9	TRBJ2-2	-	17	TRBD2	TGTGCCAGCAGCGTAGCAGTGACTAGCAAGGGGACCGGGGAGCTGTTTTTT	CASSVAVTSKGTGELFF
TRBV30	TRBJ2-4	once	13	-	TGTGCCTGGAGCCAGCTTGGGACTCTTAAGGGGTACTTC	CAWSQLGTLKGYF
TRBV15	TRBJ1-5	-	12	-	TGTGCCACCAGCAGAGATATAGGGGCCCAGCATTTT	CATSRDIGAQHF
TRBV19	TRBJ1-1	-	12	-	TGTGCCAGTAGTATAGGAGGGCCCGGGGCTTTCTTT	CASSIGGPGAFF
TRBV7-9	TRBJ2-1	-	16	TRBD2	TGTGCCAGCAGCTTGGCTCTAGCGGAGATCTCCAATGAGCAGTTCTTC	CASSLALAEISNEQFF
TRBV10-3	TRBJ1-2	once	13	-	TGTGCCATCAGTGAGGGAAGGGGGTATGGCTACACCTTC	CAISEGRGYGYTF
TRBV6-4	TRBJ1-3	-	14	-	TGTGCCAGCAGTGACGGCTTATCTGGAAACACCATATATTTT	CASSDGLSGNTIYF
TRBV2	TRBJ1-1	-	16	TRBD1	TGTGCCAGCAGTGAGTCGGGACAGGGGTCGGGTCCGAATGCTTTCTTT	CASSESGQGSGPNAFF
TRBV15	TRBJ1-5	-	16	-	TGTGCCACCAGCAGAGTAGGAGATTTCAGCAATCAGCCCCAGCATTTT	CATSRVGDFSNQPQHF
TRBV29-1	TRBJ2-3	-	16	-	TGCAGCGTTGAATCGCGTCTAGTAGGTAGCACAGATACGCAGTATTTT	CSVESRLVGSTDTQYF
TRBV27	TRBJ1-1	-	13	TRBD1	TGTGCCAGCAGTGCGACAGGGAGGACTGAAGCTTTCTTT	CASSATGRTEAFF
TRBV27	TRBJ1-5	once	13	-	TGTGCCAGCAAACGAGGAGGAGGTCAGCCCCAGCATTTT	CASKRGGGQPQHF
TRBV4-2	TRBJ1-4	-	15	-	TGTGCCAGCAGTTTTCGGACAGACTCTAATGAAAAACTGTTTTTT	CASSFRTDSNEKLFF
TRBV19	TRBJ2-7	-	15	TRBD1	TGTGCCAGTAGTCGTCCGGGACAGGCCACCTACGAGCAGTACTTC	CASSRPGQATYEQYF
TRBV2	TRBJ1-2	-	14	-	TGTGCCAGCCACCAAGCGGGGGATCACTATGGCTACACCTTC	CASHQAGDHYGYTF
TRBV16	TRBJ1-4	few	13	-	TGTGCCAGCAGCCAAGTTATTCTAGGTGAACTGTTTTTT	CASSQVILGELFF
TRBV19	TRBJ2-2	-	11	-	TGTGCCAGTAGTCTCACCGGGGAGCTGTTTTTT	CASSLTGELFF
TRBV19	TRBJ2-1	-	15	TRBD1	TGTGCCAGTAGTATATCCGGGACAGAGTACAATGAGCAGTTCTTC	CASSISGTEYNEQFF
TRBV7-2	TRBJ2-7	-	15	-	TGTGCCAGCAGCCGTGTGGCAGGGGACTCCTACGAGCAGTACTTC	CASSRVAGDSYEQYF
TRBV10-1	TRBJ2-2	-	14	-	TGCGCCACCAAGCAAGACAGTAGCACCGGGGAGCTGTTTTTT	CATKQDSSTGELFF
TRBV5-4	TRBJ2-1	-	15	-	TGTGCCAGCAGCTTGCGGATGGGGGCCTCCAATGAGCAGTTCTTC	CASSLRMGASNEQFF